Listed here are 15 T cell receptor beta chains from one sample, sequenced in a study of blood T cell repertoires in COVID-19. Assay: immunoSEQ multiplex PCR; the TCRdb copy retains only in-frame clones and omits some. Among roughly 100,000 clones, more than 70% were seen once, and the ten largest hold about 4%. The sample comprised peripheral blood. These receptors all stem from a woman aged 55-75 years with acute or convalescent COVID-19.

V is TRBV27 and J is TRBJ2-7; D perhaps matches TRBD1 (5 bases). Germline V gene lookup returns CDR1 MNHEY and CDR2 SMNVEV (reference sequence). The CDR3 length is 15 residues. The V gene lost 5 bases and the J gene lost 2 bases, with 16 bases spanning the gap. CDR3 coding DNA: TGTGCCAGCAGTCCCTCCCCACAGGCGACCTACGAGCAGTACTTC. Translating gives CASSPSPQATYEQYF.

This chain joins TRBV20-1 and TRBJ2-1; 7 nucleotides agree with TRBD1. There are 14 residues in the CDR3. CDR1 and CDR2 from the germline V gene are DFQATT and SNEGSKA (reference sequence). J lost 4 bases, V lost 3 bases, and 6 bases had no gene match. CDR3 sequence reads: CSASKGAGYNEQFF. CDR3 DNA: TGCAGTGCTAGTAAGGGGGCAGGTTACAATGAGCAGTTCTTC.

With regard to this clone: One end of the junction fails to match germline, which may point to a read error. The chain links TRBV5-1 to TRBJ2-1, with D perhaps TRBD2 (6 bases). The germline V gene has CDR1 SGHRS and CDR2 YFSETQ. The length of the CDR3 is 15 residues. The CDR3 nucleotides are TGCGCCAGCAGCTTGGGACTAGTCTCCAACAATGAGCAGTTCTTC. Its translation is CASSLGLVSNNEQFF.

The chain joins TRBV5-1 to TRBJ1-1; 7 positions agree with TRBD1. Trimming took 1 base from V and 2 from J; bases not matched to a gene: 5. From germline, CDR1 is SGHRS and CDR2 YFSETQ. The CDR3 extends over 15 amino acids. The CDR3 DNA sequence: TGCGCCAGCAGCTTGCGGGACAGTAAAAACACTGAAGCTTTCTTT. It specifies CASSLRDSKNTEAFF.

V and J are TRBV5-1 and TRBJ2-1; D is perhaps TRBD2 (6 bases). The CDR3 has 15 amino acids. The V gene lost 7 bases and the J gene lost 0 bases, with 14 bases spanning the gap. CDR1 and CDR2 from the germline V gene are SGHRS and YFSETQ. CDR3 nucleotides: TGCGCCAGCGCCACCGGGACTCTCTCCTACAATGAGCAGTTCTTC. Its protein is CASATGTLSYNEQFF.

This clone is a singleton in its sample. V is TRBV12-3 or TRBV12-4 and J is TRBJ1-2, with TRBD1 as a possible D gene (6 bases). The CDR3 has 13 residues. V was pared by 4 bases and J by 3 bases, with 9 bases between. The CDR3 DNA sequence: TGTGCCAGCAGTTCAGACAGGTACTATGGCTACACCTTC. It translates to CASSSDRYYGYTF.

V is TRBV5-8 and J is TRBJ2-6; no clear D gene. Germline assignment: CDR1 SGHTS and CDR2 YDEGEE. There are 16 residues in the CDR3. Trimming removed 0 bases from V and 0 bases from J, with 7 bases in between. The DNA for the CDR3 is TGTGCCAGCAGCTTGGTCGGGTCCTCTGGGGCCAACGTCCTGACTTTC. Translation gives CASSLVGSSGANVLTF.

V is TRBV7-2 and J is TRBJ1-1; D gene uncertain. The ends were cut back, 1 base at V and 0 bases at J, with 9 bases in the middle. Germline assignment: CDR1 SGHTA and CDR2 FQGNSA. CDR3 size: 15 residues. The CDR3 DNA reads as TGTGCCAGCAGCTTAGAGAGGGCCGTGAACACTGAAGCTTTCTTT. Translation: CASSLERAVNTEAFF. The complete variable domain, with remaining parts taken from reference TRBV7-2 and TRBJ1-1, reads GAGVSQSPSNKVTEKGKDVELRCDPISGHTALYWYRQSLGQGLEFLIYFQGNSAPDKSGLPSDRFSAERTGGSVSTLTIQRTQQEDSAVYLCASSLERAVNTEAFFGQGTRLTVV.

The V and J genes are TRBV6-5 and TRBJ2-3, with 7 positions matching TRBD2. The CDR3 totals 13 residues. V lost 8 bases to trimming and J lost 6 bases; unmatched junction nucleotides: 8. Germline values: CDR1 MNHEY, CDR2 SVGAGI. CDR3 sequence reads: CASGGLGPDTQYF. The CDR3, as DNA: TGTGCCAGCGGCGGACTAGGCCCGGATACGCAGTATTTT.

The chain has TRBV24-1 and TRBJ2-3; 10 bases are a match to TRBD2. V was clipped by 4 bases and J by 6 bases; unmatched bases: 12. There are 17 residues in the CDR3. Per the germline V gene, CDR1 is KGHDR and CDR2 is SFDVKD. The CDR3 reads CATSEPRAGGEFDTQYF. CDR3 coding DNA: TGTGCCACCAGTGAACCAAGAGCGGGAGGGGAGTTCGATACGCAGTATTTT.

This chain connects TRBV13 to TRBJ1-1; tentatively, D is TRBD1 (5 bases). This CDR3 has 15 amino acids. Germline V gene lookup returns CDR1 PRHDT and CDR2 FYEKMQ (reference sequence). V lost 5 bases, J lost 2 bases, and 15 bases lay in between. The CDR3, as DNA: TGTGCCAGCAGCCCCCAGGCAGGGATTAACACTGAAGCTTTCTTT. This translates into CASSPQAGINTEAFF.

The J gene is TRBJ1-2, the V gene TRBV12-3 or TRBV12-4; perhaps TRBD1 as D (6 bases). The CDR3 spans 13 residues. Trimming removed 5 bases from V and 7 bases from J, with 14 bases in between. CDR3: CASSKNRESGYTF. CDR3 sequence (DNA): TGTGCCAGCAGTAAAAACAGGGAAAGTGGCTACACCTTC.

The V call is TRBV19, the J call TRBJ2-1; D may be TRBD2 (7 bases). Per the germline V gene, CDR1 is LNHDA and CDR2 is SQIVND (reference sequence). CDR3 length equals 13 residues. The CDR3 nucleotides are TGTGCGACGGATCTAGGGGGAGGGGGTGAGCAGTTCTTC. Amino acid sequence: CATDLGGGGEQFF.

This clone appeared a single time. The chain has TRBV7-3 and TRBJ2-7; 7 bases line up with TRBD1. Germline V gene sequence: CDR1 SGHTA, CDR2 FQGTGA. The CDR3 spans 19 residues. The trim removed 2 bases at V and 3 bases at J, leaving 19 bases unmatched. The CDR3 protein is CASSLVFPPGTEAVYEQYV. The CDR3 bases are TGTGCCAGCAGCTTAGTATTCCCCCCCGGGACAGAAGCCGTCTACGAGCAGTACGTC.

CDR3 in DNA: TGTGCCAGCAGGGCAGAAACAGGGGCAAGGGTGAACACCATATATTTT. It codes for CASRAETGARVNTIYF. The rearrangement uses TRBV4-2 and TRBJ1-3, with 7 nucleotides matching TRBD1. Trimming took 6 bases from V and 7 from J; bases not matched to a gene: 15. The germline CDR1 and CDR2 sequences are LGHNA and YNFKEQ. The CDR3 totals 16 residues.